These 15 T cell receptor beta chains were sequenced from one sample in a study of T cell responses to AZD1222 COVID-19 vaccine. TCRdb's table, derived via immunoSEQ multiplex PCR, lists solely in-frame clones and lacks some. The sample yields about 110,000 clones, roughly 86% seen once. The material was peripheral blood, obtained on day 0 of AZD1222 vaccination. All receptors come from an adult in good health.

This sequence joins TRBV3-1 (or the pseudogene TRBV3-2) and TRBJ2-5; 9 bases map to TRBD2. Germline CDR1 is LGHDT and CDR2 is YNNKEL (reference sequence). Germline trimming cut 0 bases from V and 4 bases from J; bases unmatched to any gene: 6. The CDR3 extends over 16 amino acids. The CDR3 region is CASSQDSSGGIETQYF. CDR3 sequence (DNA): TGTGCCAGCAGCCAAGATTCCAGCGGGGGGATAGAGACCCAGTACTTC.

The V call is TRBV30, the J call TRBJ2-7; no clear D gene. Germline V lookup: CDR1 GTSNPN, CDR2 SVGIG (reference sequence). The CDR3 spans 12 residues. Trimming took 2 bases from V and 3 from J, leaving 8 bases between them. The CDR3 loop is CAWSWASYEQYF. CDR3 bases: TGTGCCTGGAGTTGGGCCAGCTACGAGCAGTACTTC.

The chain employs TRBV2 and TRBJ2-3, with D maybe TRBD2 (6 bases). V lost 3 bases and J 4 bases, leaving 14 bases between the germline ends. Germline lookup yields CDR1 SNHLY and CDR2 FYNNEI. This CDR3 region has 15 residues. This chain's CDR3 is CASSDGGQGPDTQYF. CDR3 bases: TGTGCCAGCAGTGACGGAGGGCAGGGTCCAGATACGCAGTATTTT.

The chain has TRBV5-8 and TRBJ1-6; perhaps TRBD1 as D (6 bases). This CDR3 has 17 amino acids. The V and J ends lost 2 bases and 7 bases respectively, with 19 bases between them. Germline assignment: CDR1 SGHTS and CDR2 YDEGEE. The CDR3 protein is CASSFRGIQGGNSPLHF. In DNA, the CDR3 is TGTGCCAGCAGCTTTAGGGGGATTCAAGGGGGAAATTCACCCCTCCACTTT.

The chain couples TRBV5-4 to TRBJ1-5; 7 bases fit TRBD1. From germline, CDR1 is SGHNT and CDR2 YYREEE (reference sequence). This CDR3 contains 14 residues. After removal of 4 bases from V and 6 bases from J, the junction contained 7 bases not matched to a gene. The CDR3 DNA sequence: TGTGCCAGCAGCCCCGACAGGGTCCGTCAGCCCCAGCATTTT. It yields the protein CASSPDRVRQPQHF.

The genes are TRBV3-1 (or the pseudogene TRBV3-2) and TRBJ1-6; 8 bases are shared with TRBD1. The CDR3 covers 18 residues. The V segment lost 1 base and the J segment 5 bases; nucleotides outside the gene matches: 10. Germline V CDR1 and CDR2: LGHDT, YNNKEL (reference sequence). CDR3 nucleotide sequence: TGTGCCAGCAGCCAAGGGACAGGGAGTCTGGGTGATAATTCACCCCTCCACTTT. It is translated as CASSQGTGSLGDNSPLHF.

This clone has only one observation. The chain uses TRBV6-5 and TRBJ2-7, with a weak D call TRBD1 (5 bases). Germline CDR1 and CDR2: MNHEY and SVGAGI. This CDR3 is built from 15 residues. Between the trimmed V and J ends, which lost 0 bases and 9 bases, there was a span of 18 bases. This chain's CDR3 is CASSYSEQGPWPQYF. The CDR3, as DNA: TGTGCCAGCAGTTACTCGGAGCAGGGCCCGTGGCCGCAGTACTTC.

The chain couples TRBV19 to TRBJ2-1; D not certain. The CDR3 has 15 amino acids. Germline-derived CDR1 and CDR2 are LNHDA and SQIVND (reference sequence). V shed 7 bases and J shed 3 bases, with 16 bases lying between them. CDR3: CASTPRALLYNEQFF. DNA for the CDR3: TGTGCCAGTACCCCCCGGGCCCTACTCTACAATGAGCAGTTCTTC.

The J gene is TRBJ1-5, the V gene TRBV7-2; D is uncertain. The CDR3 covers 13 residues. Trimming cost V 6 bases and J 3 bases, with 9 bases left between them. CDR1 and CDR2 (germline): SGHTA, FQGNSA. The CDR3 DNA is TGTGCCAGCAGGGGTTCACACAATCAGCCCCAGCATTTT. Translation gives CASRGSHNQPQHF. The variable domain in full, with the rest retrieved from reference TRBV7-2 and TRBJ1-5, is GAGVSQSPSNKVTEKGKDVELRCDPISGHTALYWYRQSLGQGLEFLIYFQGNSAPDKSGLPSDRFSAERTGGSVSTLTIQRTQQEDSAVYLCASRGSHNQPQHFGDGTRLSIL.

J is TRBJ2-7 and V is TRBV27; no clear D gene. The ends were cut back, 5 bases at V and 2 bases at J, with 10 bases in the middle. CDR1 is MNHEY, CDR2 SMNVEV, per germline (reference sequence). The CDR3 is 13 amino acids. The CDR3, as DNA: TGTGCCAGCAGTATTGGGGTAACCTACGAGCAGTACTTC. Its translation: CASSIGVTYEQYF.

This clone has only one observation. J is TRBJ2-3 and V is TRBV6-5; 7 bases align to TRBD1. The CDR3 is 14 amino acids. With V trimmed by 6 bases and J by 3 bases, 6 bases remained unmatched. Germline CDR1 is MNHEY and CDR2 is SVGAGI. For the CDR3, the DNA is TGTGCCAGCAGCTCGACAGGGAGAACAGATACGCAGTATTTT. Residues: CASSSTGRTDTQYF.

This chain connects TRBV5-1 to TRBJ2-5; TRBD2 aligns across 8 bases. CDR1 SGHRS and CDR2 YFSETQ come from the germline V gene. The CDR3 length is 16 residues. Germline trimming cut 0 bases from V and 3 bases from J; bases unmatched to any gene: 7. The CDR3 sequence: CASSLVGSGDKETQYF. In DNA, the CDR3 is TGCGCCAGCAGCTTGGTTGGTAGCGGGGATAAAGAGACCCAGTACTTC. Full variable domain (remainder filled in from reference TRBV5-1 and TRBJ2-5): KAGVTQTPRYLIKTRGQQVTLSCSPISGHRSVSWYQQTPGQGLQFLFEYFSETQRNKGNFPGRFSGRQFSNSRSEMNVSTLELGDSALYLCASSLVGSGDKETQYFGPGTRLLVL.

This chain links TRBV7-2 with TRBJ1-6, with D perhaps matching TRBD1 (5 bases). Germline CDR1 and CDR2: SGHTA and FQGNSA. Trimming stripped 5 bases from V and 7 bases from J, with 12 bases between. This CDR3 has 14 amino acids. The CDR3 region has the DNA TGTGCCAGCAGCGTAACAGGACCGAATTCACCCCTCCACTTT. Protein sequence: CASSVTGPNSPLHF.

The CDR3 spells CASSRRGWVGDTQYF. In DNA form, the CDR3 reads TGTGCCAGCAGCCGGAGGGGGTGGGTAGGAGATACGCAGTATTTT. V gene TRBV7-2 combines with J gene TRBJ2-3; possibly TRBD1 or TRBD2 for D (6 bases each). Looked up from germline, CDR1 is SGHTA and CDR2 is FQGNSA. V was clipped by 5 bases and J by 5 bases, with 17 bases between them. The CDR3 consists of 15 residues.

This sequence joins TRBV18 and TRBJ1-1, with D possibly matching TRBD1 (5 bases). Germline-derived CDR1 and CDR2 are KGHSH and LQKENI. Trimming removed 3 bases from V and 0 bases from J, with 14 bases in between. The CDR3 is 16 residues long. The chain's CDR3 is CASSPDSEIMNTEAFF. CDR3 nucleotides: TGTGCCAGCTCACCTGACAGCGAGATTATGAACACTGAAGCTTTCTTT. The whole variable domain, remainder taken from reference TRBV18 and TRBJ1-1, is NAGVMQNPRHLVRRRGQEARLRCSPMKGHSHVYWYRQLPEEGLKFMVYLQKENIIDESGMPKERFSAEFPKEGPSILRIQQVVRGDSAAYFCASSPDSEIMNTEAFFGQGTRLTVV.